The 6 T cell receptor beta chains listed next were all sequenced from one sample in a study of OX40 agonist ivuxolimab in advanced cancers. Clones were sequenced by immunoSEQ multiplex PCR, and TCRdb holds only the in-frame ones, with some missing. This repertoire shows 40,000 to 55,000 clones, approximately 88% found once; its top ten account for around 17%. This material consisted of CD4+ or CD8+ T cells sorted from blood, taken in a trial of the OX40 agonist ivuxolimab. These receptor sequences come from an adult with an advanced solid tumor such as melanoma, head and neck, liver or kidney cancer.

The J gene is TRBJ1-2, the V gene TRBV29-1; unclear D gene. The germline gives CDR1 SQVTM, CDR2 ANQGSEA. The CDR3 has 8 residues. V gave up 4 bases and J gave up 8 bases, with 2 bases separating them. The chain's CDR3 is CSVAGYTF. The CDR3 DNA reads TGCAGCGTTGCGGGCTACACCTTC.

A few counts support this clone. The V gene is TRBV7-9, the J gene TRBJ2-4, with D uncertain. The CDR3 totals 14 residues. The V gene lost 1 base and the J gene lost 8 bases, with 12 bases spanning the gap. The germline gives CDR1 SEHNR, CDR2 FQNEAQ (reference sequence). In DNA, the CDR3 is TGTGCCAGCAGCTTAGAAACAGATTGGGACATTCAGTACTTC. It codes for CASSLETDWDIQYF.

The chain employs TRBV7-8 and TRBJ1-2; 8 nucleotides agree with TRBD1. CDR1 and CDR2 from the germline V gene are SGHVS and FQNEAQ. This CDR3 region has 15 residues. J was trimmed by 5 bases and V by 4 bases; bases with no gene match: 9. The CDR3 region is CASSSRGTGRYGYTF. The CDR3 DNA reads as TGTGCCAGCAGCTCCCGAGGGACAGGCAGATATGGCTACACCTTC.

This sequence joins TRBV29-1 and TRBJ2-1; 11 positions match TRBD2. The germline V gene has CDR1 SQVTM and CDR2 ANQGSEA. This CDR3 has 16 residues. V lost 4 bases and J lost 4; bases outside the gene matches: 9. The CDR3 here is CSVVPGTSGVYNEQFF. The DNA of the CDR3 is TGCAGCGTTGTGCCCGGGACTAGCGGAGTGTACAATGAGCAGTTCTTC.

The chain carries TRBV6-5 and TRBJ2-3; 8 bases fit TRBD1. The trim removed 4 bases at V and 8 bases at J, leaving 8 bases unmatched. This CDR3 contains 14 residues. Germline values: CDR1 MNHEY, CDR2 SVGAGI. Here the CDR3 reads CASSSGGFLGTQYF. CDR3 coding DNA: TGTGCCAGCAGTTCAGGGGGCTTTCTTGGTACGCAGTATTTT.

The chain uses TRBV20-1 and TRBJ2-1, with D hard to call. Per germline, CDR1 DFQATT and CDR2 SNEGSKA (reference sequence). CDR3 length: 11 residues. V lost 4 bases to trimming and J lost 3 bases, with 4 bases between them. The CDR3 DNA is TGCAGTGCTACTGACTACAATGAGCAGTTCTTC. Protein sequence: CSATDYNEQFF.